The TCR beta chain under discussion was sequenced for a study of shared clonotypes between healthy human individuals. Whole-study results and caveats: Sharing across four donors was seen in roughly 5% of naive CD4 clonotypes.

V was trimmed by 6 bases and J by 2 bases, leaving 14 bases between them. In germline, CDR1 is MNHEY, CDR2 SVGAGI. The CDR3 spans 15 residues. The method was immunoSEQ multiplex PCR; TCRdb's version includes in-frame clones alone and lacks a portion of them. In the table there are hundreds of thousands of clones, around two thirds of which are singletons. The sample holds a few counts of this clone. The antigen is undetermined. The V and J genes are TRBV6-5 and TRBJ1-5; tentative D call: TRBD1 (6 bases). Material: memory CD4+ T cells sorted from blood. Subset defined: CD45RA-negative fraction. The sequence came from a woman aged 25 to 39 in good health. CDR3 amino acids: CASSPQGPGNQPQHF. For the CDR3, the DNA is TGTGCCAGCAGCCCACAGGGCCCGGGCAATCAGCCCCAGCATTTT.